The sequence of this TCR beta chain was determined in a study of blood T cell repertoires in COVID-19. In the authors' workflow: Counts of nucleated cells, estimated from reference gene primer amplification, were obtained. The repertoire was sequenced with immunoSEQ multiplex PCR; TCRdb's copy has only in-frame clones and lacks some. V and J calls and clone size come straight from that table; D and trimming were deduced from the DNA. This sample has approximately 280,000 clones, with roughly nine tenths found just once. V dropped 2 bases and J dropped 3; count of bases not matched to a gene: 9. The V gene's germline CDR1 is MNHEY and CDR2 SMNVEV (reference sequence). The CDR3 contains 16 residues.

This rearrangement joins TRBV27 to TRBJ2-7; TRBD1 aligns across 8 bases. The TCR was taken from a woman aged 40-49 years who had recovered from COVID-19. Sequencing input: PBMCs or T cells enriched from blood (not recorded which). CDR3 DNA: TGTGCCAGCAGTTTAACCACAGGGGGAGCCAGCTACGAGCAGTACTTC. As protein: CASSLTTGGASYEQYF.